The entry that follows covers one TCR beta chain sequence. The data are from a study of blood T cell repertoires in COVID-19. Across the study: The United States, Italy and Spain provided the acute and convalescent COVID-19 samples. Sources were T cells, B-cell-depleted T cells, or PBMCs; the material itself was cDNA or gDNA.

A COVID-19 case was met by exposed participants within 2 weeks before study entry. Authors' analysis steps: Reference gene primer amplification gave estimated nucleated cell counts. Sequencing used immunoSEQ multiplex PCR; TCRdb keeps in-frame clones, though not all of them. That table is the source of V, J and clone size, and D and trimming were worked out from the DNA. Counted here are 120,000 to 150,000 clones, 84% occurring once; the ten biggest clones make up 5.8%. The CDR3 totals 19 residues. The junction had 12 bases not matched to a gene; V was cut back by 0 bases and J by 4 bases. Germline CDR1 LGHNA, CDR2 YSLEER.

The sequenced material came from PBMCs or T cells enriched from blood (not recorded which). The V and J genes are TRBV4-3 and TRBJ1-1; 12 positions agree with TRBD1. This TCR was sampled from a woman aged 45-60 years who had been exposed to COVID-19. The CDR3 is CASSQDRRDRGREGTEAFF. For the CDR3, the DNA is TGCGCCAGCAGCCAAGATCGGCGGGACAGGGGGCGAGAGGGCACTGAAGCTTTCTTT.